This paragraph covers one TCR beta chain sequence. Its antigen is undetermined. The data derive from a study of T cells in tuberculosis. Findings and caveats of the study: Active tuberculosis alpha repertoires lay closer to GMM-specific TCRs than controls'.

Clones were sequenced by immunoSEQ multiplex PCR, and TCRdb holds only the in-frame ones, with some missing. This table has 25,000 to 35,000 clones, approximately 94% appearing once. The CDR3 totals 14 residues. CDR1 and CDR2 (germline): SGHRS, YFSETQ. Trimming removed 4 bases from V and 10 bases from J, with 20 bases in between. Material for sequencing was PBMCs. This chain uses TRBV5-1 with TRBJ2-5; weak D call: TRBD2 (6 bases). This clonotype originated in a donor between 10 and 29 years old with latent tuberculosis or without tuberculosis infection. The CDR3 sequence is CASSRGLTSEGQYF. The CDR3, as DNA: TGCGCCAGCAGCCGCGGACTTACCTCGGAGGGCCAGTACTTC. The full variable domain, its missing parts supplied by reference TRBV5-1 and TRBJ2-5, is KAGVTQTPRYLIKTRGQQVTLSCSPISGHRSVSWYQQTPGQGLQFLFEYFSETQRNKGNFPGRFSGRQFSNSRSEMNVSTLELGDSALYLCASSRGLTSEGQYFGPGTRLLVL.